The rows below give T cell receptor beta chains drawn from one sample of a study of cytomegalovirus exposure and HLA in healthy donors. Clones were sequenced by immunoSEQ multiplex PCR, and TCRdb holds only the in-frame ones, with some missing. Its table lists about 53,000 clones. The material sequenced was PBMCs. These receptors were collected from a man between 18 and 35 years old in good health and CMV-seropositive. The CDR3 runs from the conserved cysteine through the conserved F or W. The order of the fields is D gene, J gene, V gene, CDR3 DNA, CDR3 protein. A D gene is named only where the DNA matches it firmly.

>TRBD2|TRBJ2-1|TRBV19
TGTGCCAGTCGATGGAGCGGGAGGGCCCCTAATGAGCAGTTCTTC
CASRWSGRAPNEQFF
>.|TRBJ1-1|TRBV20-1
TGCAGTGCTAGCCCGAGGGAGGAAGCTTTCTTT
CSASPREEAFF
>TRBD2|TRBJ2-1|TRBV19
TGTGCCAGTAGTTTTAGCGGACTAGCGGTCTACAATGAGCAGTTCTTC
CASSFSGLAVYNEQFF
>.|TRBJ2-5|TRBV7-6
TGTGCCAGCAGCTCCCGGGACTCCTCTCCGGAGCAGTACTTC
CASSSRDSSPEQYF
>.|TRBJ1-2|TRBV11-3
TGTGCCAGCAGCTCGACAGTTGGGGTTAGCTACACCTTC
CASSSTVGVSYTF
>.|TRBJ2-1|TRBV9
TGTGCCAGCAGCGCGGGAGCCACCTACAATGAGCAGTTCTTC
CASSAGATYNEQFF
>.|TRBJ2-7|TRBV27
TGTGCCAGCAGCATAGACAGGTGGGGAGTCTACGAGCAGTACTTC
CASSIDRWGVYEQYF
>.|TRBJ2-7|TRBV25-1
TGTGCCAGCAGTGAATATTTCGGTAGGGGGGGGCAGTACTTC
CASSEYFGRGGQYF
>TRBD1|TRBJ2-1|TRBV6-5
TGTGCCAGCCGGGACAGGGGTTTTAGTGAGCAGTTCTTC
CASRDRGFSEQFF
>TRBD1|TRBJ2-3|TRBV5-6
TGTGCCAGCAGCTTAGGGACAGGCGCCACAGATACGCAGTATTTT
CASSLGTGATDTQYF
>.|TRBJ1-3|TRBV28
TGTGCCAGCAGTTTATGGCGGGCGGGCAATGGAAACACCATATATTTT
CASSLWRAGNGNTIYF
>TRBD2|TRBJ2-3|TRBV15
TGTGCCACCAGCAGAGGAGCTAGCGGATCCACAGATACGCAGTATTTT
CATSRGASGSTDTQYF
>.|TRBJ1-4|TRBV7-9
TGTGCCAGCAGCTTCGGGGAGAGAACTAATGAAAAACTGTTTTTT
CASSFGERTNEKLFF
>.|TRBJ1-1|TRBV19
TGTGCCACCCGAAGACAACAAGGGCAGGGGAACACTGAAGCTTTCTTT
CATRRQQGQGNTEAFF
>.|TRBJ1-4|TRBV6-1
TGTGCCAGCAGAGAGGGGGTTGGTGAAAAACTGTTTTTT
CASREGVGEKLFF
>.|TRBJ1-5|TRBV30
TGTGCCTGGAGTGGGGCAGGGGGCAATCAGCCCCAGCATTTT
CAWSGAGGNQPQHF
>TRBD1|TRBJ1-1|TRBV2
TGTGCCAGCAGTTTTTCCGGGACAGGGGTTACTGAAGCTTTCTTT
CASSFSGTGVTEAFF
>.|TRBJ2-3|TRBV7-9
TGTGCCAGCAGCCTTACCCGAGGGGGTCCCACAGATACGCAGTATTTT
CASSLTRGGPTDTQYF
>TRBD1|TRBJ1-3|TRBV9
TGTGCCAGCAGCGTCCGGGACAGCTCTGGAAACACCATATATTTT
CASSVRDSSGNTIYF
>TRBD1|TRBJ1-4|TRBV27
TGTGCCAGCAGAGCGACAGGGAATAATGAAAAACTGTTTTTT
CASRATGNNEKLFF
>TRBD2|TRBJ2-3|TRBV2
TGTGCCAGCAGTGTGGGCGGGAGGGCCGGCACAGATACGCAGTATTTT
CASSVGGRAGTDTQYF
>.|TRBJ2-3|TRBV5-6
TGTGCCAGCAGCCAGGGGCCCTCCCTCACAGATACGCAGTATTTT
CASSQGPSLTDTQYF
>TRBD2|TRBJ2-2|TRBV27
TGTGCCAGCAGAATGACTAGCGGGGGTTACCTTACCACTTTGACCGCGAACACCGGGGAGCTGTTTTTT
CASRMTSGGYLTTLTANTGELFF
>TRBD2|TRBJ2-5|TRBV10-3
TGTGCCATCAGTGAGTCGAGTAGCGGGGCTCAAGAGACCCAGTACTTC
CAISESSSGAQETQYF
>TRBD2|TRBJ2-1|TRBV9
TGTGCCAGCAGCGGAACTCCGTCTAGCGGGAGCTCCTACAATGAGCAGTTCTTC
CASSGTPSSGSSYNEQFF
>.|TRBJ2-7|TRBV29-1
TGCAGCGTTACGGGACACCGCTACGAGCAGTACTTC
CSVTGHRYEQYF
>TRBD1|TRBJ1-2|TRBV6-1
TGTGCCAGCAGTGAAGCCACAGGGGCAAACTATGGCTACACCTTC
CASSEATGANYGYTF
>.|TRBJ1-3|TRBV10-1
TGCGCCAGCAGTGACGGGAGTTCTGGAAACACCATATATTTT
CASSDGSSGNTIYF
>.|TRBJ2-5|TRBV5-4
TGTGCCAGCAGCTTGGGAGGCAGCCAAGAGACCCAGTACTTC
CASSLGGSQETQYF
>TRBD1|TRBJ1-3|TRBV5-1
TGCGCCAGCAGCTCCACAGGGGGAGACACCATATATTTT
CASSSTGGDTIYF
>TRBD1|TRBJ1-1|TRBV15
TGTGCCACCAGCAGAGTAGGGGGCGCCGCTTTCTTT
CATSRVGGAAFF
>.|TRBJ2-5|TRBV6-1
TGTGCCAGCATGAACTTGAGAAGAGAGACCCAGTACTTC
CASMNLRRETQYF
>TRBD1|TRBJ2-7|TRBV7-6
TGTGCCAGCAGCTTTGACAGGGCGGGCGAGCAGTACTTC
CASSFDRAGEQYF
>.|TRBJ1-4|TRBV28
TGTGCCAGCAGAACCCTAGACGGGAATGAAAAACTGTTTTTT
CASRTLDGNEKLFF
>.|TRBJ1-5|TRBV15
TGTGCCACCAGCAGAGCAGACAGATCCTATAGCAATCAGCCCCAGCATTTT
CATSRADRSYSNQPQHF
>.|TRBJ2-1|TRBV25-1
TGTGCCAGCGTTTCCGACAACTTCTACAATGAGCAGTTCTTC
CASVSDNFYNEQFF
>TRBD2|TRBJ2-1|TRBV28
TGTGCCAGCAGTTTGTTAGCGGGAGGGGCCAATGAGCAGTTCTTC
CASSLLAGGANEQFF
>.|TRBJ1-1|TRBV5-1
TGCGCCAGCAGCCCTGGACAGTCGAACACTGAAGCTTTCTTT
CASSPGQSNTEAFF
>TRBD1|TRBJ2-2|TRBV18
TGTGCCAGCTCACCTGGACAGGGGAACACCGGGGAGCTGTTTTTT
CASSPGQGNTGELFF
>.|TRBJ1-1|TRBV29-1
TGCAGCGTTGAAGAGTCGGGAACTGAAGCTTTCTTT
CSVEESGTEAFF
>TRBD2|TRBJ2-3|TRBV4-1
TGCGCCAGCAGCCCAGCCGGGACTAGCGGCACAGATACGCAGTATTTT
CASSPAGTSGTDTQYF
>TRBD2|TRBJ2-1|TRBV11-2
TGTGCCAGCAGCTTAGAAGTGGGACTAGCGGGTTACAATGAGCAGTTCTTC
CASSLEVGLAGYNEQFF
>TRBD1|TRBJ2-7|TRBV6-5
TGTGCCAGCAGTTACGGCGGACAGGGTATATACGAGCAGTACTTC
CASSYGGQGIYEQYF
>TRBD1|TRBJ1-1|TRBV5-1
TGCGCCAGCAAACCAAGAGTCGACAGGGCCACTTTTAACACTGAAGCTTTCTTT
CASKPRVDRATFNTEAFF
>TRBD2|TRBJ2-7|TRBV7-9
TGTGCCAGCAGCCCAGGACTAGGCGGATACGAGCAGTACTTC
CASSPGLGGYEQYF
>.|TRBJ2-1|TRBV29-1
TGCAGCGTTGACGATTCCAGCTCCTACAATGAGCAGTTCTTC
CSVDDSSSYNEQFF
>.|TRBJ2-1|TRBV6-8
TGTGCCAGCAGTTACTTGGACAGCAATGAGCAGTTCTTC
CASSYLDSNEQFF
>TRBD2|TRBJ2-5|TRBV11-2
TGTGCCAGCAGCTTATACGGGGCCCGGGGCGGGAGTTTAGAGACCCAGTACTTC
CASSLYGARGGSLETQYF
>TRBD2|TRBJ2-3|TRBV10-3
TGTGCCATCAGTGGGACTAGCGGGAGGTTCACAGATACGCAGTATTTT
CAISGTSGRFTDTQYF